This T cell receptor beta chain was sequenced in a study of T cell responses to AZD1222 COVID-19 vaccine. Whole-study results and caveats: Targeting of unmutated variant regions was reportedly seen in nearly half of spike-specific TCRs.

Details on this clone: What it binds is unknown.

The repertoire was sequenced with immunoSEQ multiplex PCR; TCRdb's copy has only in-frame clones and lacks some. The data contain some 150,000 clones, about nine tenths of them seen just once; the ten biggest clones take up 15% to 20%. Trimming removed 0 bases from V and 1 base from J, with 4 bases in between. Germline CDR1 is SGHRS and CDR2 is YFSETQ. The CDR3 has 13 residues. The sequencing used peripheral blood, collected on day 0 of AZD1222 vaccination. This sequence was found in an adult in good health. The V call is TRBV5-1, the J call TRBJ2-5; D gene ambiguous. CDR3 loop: CASSLGTQETQYF. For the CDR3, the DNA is TGCGCCAGCAGCTTGGGGACCCAAGAGACCCAGTACTTC.